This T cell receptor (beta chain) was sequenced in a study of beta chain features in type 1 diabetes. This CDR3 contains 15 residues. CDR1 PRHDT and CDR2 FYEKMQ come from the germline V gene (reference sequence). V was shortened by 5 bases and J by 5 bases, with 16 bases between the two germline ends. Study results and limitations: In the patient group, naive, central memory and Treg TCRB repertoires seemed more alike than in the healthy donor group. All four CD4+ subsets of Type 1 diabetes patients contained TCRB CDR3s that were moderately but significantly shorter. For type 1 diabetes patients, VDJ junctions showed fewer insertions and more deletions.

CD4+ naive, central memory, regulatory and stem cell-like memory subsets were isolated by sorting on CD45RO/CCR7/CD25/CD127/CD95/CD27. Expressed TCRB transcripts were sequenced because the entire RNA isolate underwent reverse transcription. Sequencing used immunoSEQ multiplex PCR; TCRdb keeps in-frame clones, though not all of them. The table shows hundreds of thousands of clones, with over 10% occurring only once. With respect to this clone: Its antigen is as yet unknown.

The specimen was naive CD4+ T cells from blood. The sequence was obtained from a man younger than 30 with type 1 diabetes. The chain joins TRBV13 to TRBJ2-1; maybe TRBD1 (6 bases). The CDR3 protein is CASSPQGISHNEQFF. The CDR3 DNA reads TGTGCCAGCAGCCCGCAGGGGATATCCCACAATGAGCAGTTCTTC. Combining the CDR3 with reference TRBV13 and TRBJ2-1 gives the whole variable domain AAGVIQSPRHLIKEKRETATLKCYPIPRHDTVYWYQQGPGQDPQFLISFYEKMQSDKGSIPDRFSAQQFSDYHSELNMSSLELGDSALYFCASSPQGISHNEQFFGPGTRLTVL.